This TCR beta chain was observed in a study of regulatory T cells in long-lasting Graves disease (dated by TCRdb to 2020 to 2022). Some background on the complete study: Newly diagnosed Graves' disease patients had taken antithyroid drugs for less than 3 months. Peripheral blood TCR sequencing and RNA sequencing compared persistent Graves' disease patients with newly diagnosed Graves' disease patients. The study was conducted in China and was registered as a clinical trial. A total of some 35 samples underwent TCR sequencing, from roughly 13 patients with persistent Graves' disease and 20 patients with newly diagnosed Graves' disease.

Library generation was performed with multiplex PCR. The sample was run on an Illumina HiSeq 4000. TCR beta libraries were built with iRepertoire HTBI primers and Arm-PCR amplification of CDR3 regions. PCR products were gel purified before sequencing. Per the authors' processing: A total of fewer than 65 TRBV and some 15 TRBJ segments were identified across samples and were used for gene usage analysis of CDR3 amino acid clonotypes. Filtered high-quality paired reads were merged into contigs using COPE and FqMerger. BLAST was used to align contigs to the IMGT TRBV, TRBD and TRBJ reference genes, and CDR3 was defined following IMGT. Any clonotype with a frequency above 0.1% was classified as a highly expanded clone. Repertoire diversity was measured by Shannon entropy, and V-J evenness by the Gini coefficient. A clonotype found in more than one individual was treated as public. TCRdb handled the public reads itself, with Q25 trimming in fastp and clone calling in MiXCR, and kept productive beta chains. Identical CDR3 protein sequences are pooled into one entry, listed with their most common genes and DNA. These V and J calls originate from TCRdb's pipeline instead of the authors' own analysis. Within this sample are approximately 470,000 distinct CDR3 sequences, with 15% to 20% of them counted one time only. The ten largest clonotypes hold roughly an eighth of the sample.

There are a few counts of this clonotype. Its antigen target is currently unknown. Base qualities are not recorded, but no much larger clone differs from it by a single base. In the paper's terms, the time point label means: newly diagnosed GD, antithyroid drugs for less than 3 months. RNA was extracted from PBMCs in TRIzol for both TCR sequencing and RNA sequencing. The diagnosis of Graves' disease followed American Thyroid Association guidelines. Recruitment of patients was carried out at an endocrinology department in Xi'an, China. Each patient gave about 8.1 milliliters of peripheral blood, collected in an EDTA anticoagulant tube. Ficoll Paque Plus density gradient separation was used to isolate PBMCs, and no further T cell sorting was done. RNA quality was checked with an Agilent 2100 Bioanalyzer and agarose gel, and concentration with a NanoDrop 2000. Broader findings and caveats from the paper: Sequencing and analysis were restricted to the TCR beta chain. Compared with newly diagnosed patients, persistent Graves' disease patients had lower TCR Shannon entropy and fewer highly expanded clones, which suggests clonal expansion. Only peripheral blood was studied, because thyroid tissue, the primary lesion, was inaccessible. The authors noted that the small sample size was a limitation that may lower accuracy. TRBV28, TRBJ1-2 and TRBJ2-5 were preferentially used in persistent disease, while TRBV20-1 and TRBJ2-1 were favored in newly diagnosed disease. A larger number of public clonotypes was shared among persistent patients (approximately 3,000) than among newly diagnosed patients (roughly 1,000).

The junction shows trimming of 5 bases on V and 5 bases on J, plus 7 bases between the germline ends. The germline V gene specifies MDHEN as CDR1 and SYDVKM as CDR2. The CDR3 starts with the cysteine, ends with the phenylalanine, and has 12 residues. Of all the DNA, just the CDR3 is kept, 36 bases in frame from base 1. These data also featured in a second study, about T cells in Graves' hyperthyroidism and ophthalmopathy. The second study's paper adds: A patient counted as having stable Graves' hyperthyroidism if no progression to ophthalmopathy occurred over 18 months of follow-up. Hyperthyroidism patients were newly diagnosed, had a disease duration of under 2 months, and were aged 18 to 65 years. Patients with uncontrolled infections, other autoimmune diseases, pregnancy or lactation were excluded. Diagnoses relied on clinical symptoms, serum thyroxine and TRAb, thyroid ultrasound and orbital computed tomography. For the first round of RT-PCR on the TCR CDR3, the HTBI primer set was used together with the Qiagen OneStep RT-PCR kit. Blood samples also contained most of the expanded thyroid clonotypes (frequency above 0.001), which suggests that blood repertoires may reflect thyroid immune responses. Ophthalmopathy was separated from stable hyperthyroidism by a 13 V-J signature model, with 85% to 90% sensitivity and about 81% specificity obtained in cross-validation and 80%/75% obtained in testing. In validation, the model predicted progression to ophthalmopathy a median of roughly six months before onset, with about 70% sensitivity and roughly 77% specificity. To identify distinguishing TCR V-J signatures, a discovery cohort of some 100 patients was used, comprising 43 with Graves' ophthalmopathy and under 60 with stable Graves' hyperthyroidism. Prospective prediction of ophthalmopathy was tested in an independent validation cohort of under 20 hyperthyroidism patients and roughly 16 patients who later progressed to ophthalmopathy. For training and testing, the 100 or so patients in the discovery cohort were randomly divided in a 7:3 ratio. The study also compared thyroid tissue and blood T-cell repertoires from five or six Graves' hyperthyroidism patients. After sampling, hyperthyroidism patients received methimazole starting at 30 mg daily, and ophthalmopathy patients received high-dose intravenous methylprednisolone. Libraries were constructed in a second round of multiplex PCR, after which size selection and purification were carried out. Paired-end sequencing of the libraries was performed with 100 bp reads on an Illumina HiSeq2000. Raw data were processed with SOAPnuke, discarding reads with adapters, uncalled bases, mean Phred below 15, or no exact constant-primer or identifier match. High-quality paired reads were merged with COPE v1.2.5, and unique nucleotide sequences were defined as clonotypes. MiTCR v1.1 was used to align the clonotypes against IMGT TRBV, TRBD and TRBJ reference segments. Only V-J combinations with frequency above 0.0001, covering roughly 99% of repertoires, were analysed. The TCS score was defined as F50 (clonal expansion) divided by E x V (chaos), with BLOSUM62-based TCRdist calculated between CDR3 peptides within each V-J. Welch's t-statistics and random forest reduced fewer than 600 V-J features to fewer than 15, which were used in a naive Bayes classifier (R e1071). Sample size was not statistically predetermined, and investigators were not blinded to group allocation. According to the paper, TCR Vbeta CDR3 sequencing was carried out on some 130 peripheral blood samples, which came from more than 40 ophthalmopathy, around 74 hyperthyroidism and around 17 progressor patients.

The sequence derives from a man aged 35 to 55 with Graves disease. Donor details come from another sample of the same person, matched by shared clones. The material was peripheral blood mononuclear cells (PBMCs), obtained at new diagnosis, from a patient treated with antithyroid drugs. The chain links TRBV28 with TRBJ1-5, with no reliable assignment of the D segment. The CDR3 region reads CASSAPHQPQHF. The nucleotide sequence is TGTGCCAGCAGTGCTCCCCATCAGCCCCAGCATTTT.